A selection of T cell receptor beta chains follows, all from one sample in a study of blood T cell repertoires in COVID-19. Clones were read by immunoSEQ multiplex PCR, and TCRdb kept only the in-frame ones, dropping some. The profile shows under 200,000 clones, approximately 80% of them singletons. Sequencing input: PBMCs or T cells enriched from blood (not recorded which). These receptors were taken from a woman in her sixties who had recovered from COVID-19. Each CDR3 is given with its conserved first and last residue. Fields, in order: J gene, clone size, D gene, V gene, CDR3 DNA, CDR3 protein. D genes are given only for firm matches. For some rows the clone size is stated as once, few or many, or as a class when expanded; others skip it.

j_gene: TRBJ2-5; abundance: few; d_gene: TRBD1; v_gene: TRBV10-3; CDR3nt: TGTGCCATCAGGGCAGGGGGCGCCTGGGAAGAGACCCAGTACTTC; CDR3aa: CAIRAGGAWEETQYF
j_gene: TRBJ2-7; abundance: .; d_gene: TRBD1; v_gene: TRBV14; CDR3nt: TGTGCCAGCAGCCCGCGGGACAGGGATTACGAGCAGTACTTC; CDR3aa: CASSPRDRDYEQYF
j_gene: TRBJ2-1; abundance: .; d_gene: TRBD1; v_gene: TRBV12-5; CDR3nt: TGTGCTAGTGGTTTGGTACGGACAGGGAATGTTGGCTACAATGAGCAGTTCTTC; CDR3aa: CASGLVRTGNVGYNEQFF
j_gene: TRBJ1-1; abundance: once; d_gene: TRBD1; v_gene: TRBV6-5; CDR3nt: TGTGCCAGCAGTTCTCCATCCCAGACAGGGAGGACTGAAGCTTTCTTT; CDR3aa: CASSSPSQTGRTEAFF
j_gene: TRBJ2-3; abundance: .; d_gene: TRBD2; v_gene: TRBV10-3; CDR3nt: TGTGCCATCAGTGAGCCGCCTGGAGCGGGGCTAGAAGATACGCAGTATTTT; CDR3aa: CAISEPPGAGLEDTQYF
j_gene: TRBJ2-1; abundance: .; d_gene: TRBD2; v_gene: TRBV7-3; CDR3nt: TGTGCCAGCAGCGGGACTAGCGGGGCGTCCTACAATGAGCAGTTCTTC; CDR3aa: CASSGTSGASYNEQFF
j_gene: TRBJ2-3; abundance: .; d_gene: .; v_gene: TRBV9; CDR3nt: TGTGCCAGCAGCGACCCCTTGGCGGAAGATACGCAGTATTTT; CDR3aa: CASSDPLAEDTQYF
j_gene: TRBJ1-1; abundance: .; d_gene: .; v_gene: TRBV4-2; CDR3nt: TGTGCCAGCAGCCAAGGGCAGTCAATCAACACTGAAGCTTTCTTT; CDR3aa: CASSQGQSINTEAFF
j_gene: TRBJ2-1; abundance: .; d_gene: TRBD2; v_gene: TRBV6-4; CDR3nt: TGTGCCAGCAGTGACTCGGGGTTCGGGGGGGCAATCTACAATGAGCAGTTCTTC; CDR3aa: CASSDSGFGGAIYNEQFF
j_gene: TRBJ1-2; abundance: few; d_gene: .; v_gene: TRBV12-3/TRBV12-4; CDR3nt: TGTGCCACCAACGCAGGGTCCTTTTATGGCTACACCTTC; CDR3aa: CATNAGSFYGYTF
j_gene: TRBJ2-1; abundance: .; d_gene: TRBD2; v_gene: TRBV7-9; CDR3nt: TGTGCCAGCAGCTCCCCCAAACTAGCGGGGGGGGCCGGTGAGCAGTTCTTC; CDR3aa: CASSSPKLAGGAGEQFF
j_gene: TRBJ1-2; abundance: many; d_gene: TRBD1; v_gene: TRBV6-5; CDR3nt: TGTGCCAGCAGTACCCAGGGGACAGGAGTCTATGGCTACACCTTC; CDR3aa: CASSTQGTGVYGYTF
j_gene: TRBJ1-1; abundance: .; d_gene: .; v_gene: TRBV4-1; CDR3nt: TGCGCCAGCAGCCAAGGGCCGGGGAACACTGAAGCTTTCTTT; CDR3aa: CASSQGPGNTEAFF
j_gene: TRBJ1-3; abundance: .; d_gene: .; v_gene: TRBV11-2; CDR3nt: TGTGCCAGCAGCTTCGGGAGGGGCTCTGGAAACACCATATATTTT; CDR3aa: CASSFGRGSGNTIYF
j_gene: TRBJ1-2; abundance: .; d_gene: .; v_gene: TRBV7-2; CDR3nt: TGTGCCAGCAGCTTCGGTCCGAACTATGGCTACACCTTC; CDR3aa: CASSFGPNYGYTF